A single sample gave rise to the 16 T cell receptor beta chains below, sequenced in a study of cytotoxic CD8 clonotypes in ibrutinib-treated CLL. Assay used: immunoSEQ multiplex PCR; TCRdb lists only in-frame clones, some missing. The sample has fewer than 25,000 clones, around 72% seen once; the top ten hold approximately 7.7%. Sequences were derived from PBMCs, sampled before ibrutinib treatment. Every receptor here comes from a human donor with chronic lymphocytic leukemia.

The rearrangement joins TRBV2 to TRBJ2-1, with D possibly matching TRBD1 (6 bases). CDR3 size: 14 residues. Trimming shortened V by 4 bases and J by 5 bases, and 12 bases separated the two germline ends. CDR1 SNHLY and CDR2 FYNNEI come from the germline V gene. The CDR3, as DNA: TGTGCCAGCAGTGGTTGGGGGCGGAACAATGAGCAGTTCTTC. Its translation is CASSGWGRNNEQFF. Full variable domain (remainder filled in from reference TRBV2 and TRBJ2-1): EPEVTQTPSHQVTQMGQEVILRCVPISNHLYFYWYRQILGQKVEFLVSFYNNEISEKSEIFDDQFSVERPDGSNFTLKIRSTKLEDSAMYFCASSGWGRNNEQFFGPGTRLTVL.

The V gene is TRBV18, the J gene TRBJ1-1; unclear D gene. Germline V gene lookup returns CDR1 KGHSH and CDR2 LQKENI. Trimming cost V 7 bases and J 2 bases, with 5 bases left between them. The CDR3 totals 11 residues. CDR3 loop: CASYGNTEAFF. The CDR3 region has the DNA TGTGCCAGCTACGGCAACACTGAAGCTTTCTTT.

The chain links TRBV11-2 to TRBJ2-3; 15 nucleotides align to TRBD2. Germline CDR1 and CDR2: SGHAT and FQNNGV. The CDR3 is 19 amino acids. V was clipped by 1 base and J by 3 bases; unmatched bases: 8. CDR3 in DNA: TGTGCCAGCAGCTTAGGGGGACTAGCGGGAGGAAGTAAGACAGATACGCAGTATTTT. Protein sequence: CASSLGGLAGGSKTDTQYF.

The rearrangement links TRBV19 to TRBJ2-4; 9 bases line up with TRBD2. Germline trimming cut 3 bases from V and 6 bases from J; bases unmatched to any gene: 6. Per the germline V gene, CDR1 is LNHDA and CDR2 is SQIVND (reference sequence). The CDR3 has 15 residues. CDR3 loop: CASSMTSGPGNIQYF. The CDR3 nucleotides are TGTGCCAGTAGTATGACTAGCGGTCCTGGAAACATTCAGTACTTC.

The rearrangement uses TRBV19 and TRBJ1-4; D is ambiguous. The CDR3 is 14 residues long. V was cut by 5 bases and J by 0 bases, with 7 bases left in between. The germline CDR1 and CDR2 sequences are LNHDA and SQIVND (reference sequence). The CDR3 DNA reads TGTGCCAGTAGTGTGGGTGCAACTAATGAAAAACTGTTTTTT. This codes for CASSVGATNEKLFF.

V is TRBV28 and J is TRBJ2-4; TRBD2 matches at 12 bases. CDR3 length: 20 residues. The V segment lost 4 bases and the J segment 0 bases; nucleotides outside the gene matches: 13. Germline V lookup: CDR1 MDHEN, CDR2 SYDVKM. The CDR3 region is CASSYLAGGGSTLAKNIQYF. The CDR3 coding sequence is TGTGCCAGCAGTTATCTAGCGGGAGGGGGCTCCACTTTAGCCAAAAACATTCAGTACTTC.

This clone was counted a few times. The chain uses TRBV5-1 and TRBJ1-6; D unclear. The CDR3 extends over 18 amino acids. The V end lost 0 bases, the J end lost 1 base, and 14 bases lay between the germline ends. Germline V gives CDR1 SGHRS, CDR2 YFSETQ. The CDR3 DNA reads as TGCGCCAGCAGCTTGGCCGGACTCGCGGAGTCCTATAATTCACCCCTCCACTTT. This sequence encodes CASSLAGLAESYNSPLHF.

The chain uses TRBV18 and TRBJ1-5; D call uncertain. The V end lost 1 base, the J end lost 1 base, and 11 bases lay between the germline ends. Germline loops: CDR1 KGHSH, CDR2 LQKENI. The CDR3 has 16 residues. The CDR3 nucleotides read TGTGCCAGCTCACCACAAGGGCCGGGGAGCAATCAGCCCCAGCATTTT. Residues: CASSPQGPGSNQPQHF.

This CDR3 is CATSRHWGGQGEQFF. CDR3 nucleotides: TGTGCCACCAGCAGACACTGGGGGGGCCAAGGTGAGCAGTTCTTC. This rearrangement joins TRBV15 to TRBJ2-1, with D perhaps TRBD2 (7 bases). The CDR3 has 15 amino acids. Trimming pared 2 bases from V and 9 bases from J, leaving 17 bases between. Per germline, CDR1 LNHNV and CDR2 YYDKDF (reference sequence). Drawing the rest from reference TRBV15 and TRBJ2-1, the complete variable domain is DAMVIQNPRYQVTQFGKPVTLSCSQTLNHNVMYWYQQKSSQAPKLLFHYYDKDFNNEADTPDNFQSRRPNTSFCFLDIRSPGLGDTAMYLCATSRHWGGQGEQFFGPGTRLTVL.

The CDR3 is CASVRTEGNTIYF. CDR3 nucleotides: TGTGCCAGCGTAAGGACAGAAGGAAACACCATATATTTT. The genes are TRBV7-9 and TRBJ1-3; D may be TRBD1 (6 bases). Trimming removed 8 bases at V and 4 bases at J, with 12 bases between. The length of the CDR3 is 13 residues. Germline V gene lookup returns CDR1 SEHNR and CDR2 FQNEAQ (reference sequence).

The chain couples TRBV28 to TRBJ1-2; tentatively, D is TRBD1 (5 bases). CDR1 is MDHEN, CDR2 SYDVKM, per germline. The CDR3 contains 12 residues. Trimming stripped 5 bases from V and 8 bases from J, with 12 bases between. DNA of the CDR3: TGTGCCAGCAGTCCGGGGACGGGGGGCTACACCTTC. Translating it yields CASSPGTGGYTF.

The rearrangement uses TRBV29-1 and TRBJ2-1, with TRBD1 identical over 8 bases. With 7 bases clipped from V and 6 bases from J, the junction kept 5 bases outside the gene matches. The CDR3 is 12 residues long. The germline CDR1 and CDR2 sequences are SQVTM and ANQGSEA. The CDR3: CSANRGANEQFF. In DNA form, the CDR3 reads TGCAGCGCTAACAGGGGGGCCAATGAGCAGTTCTTC.

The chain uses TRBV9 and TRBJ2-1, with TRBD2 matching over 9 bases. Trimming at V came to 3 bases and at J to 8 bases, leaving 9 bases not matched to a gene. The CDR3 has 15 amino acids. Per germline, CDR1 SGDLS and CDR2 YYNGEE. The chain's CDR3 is CASSEGRGGSHEQFF. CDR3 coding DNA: TGTGCCAGCAGCGAGGGGCGGGGGGGGAGCCATGAGCAGTTCTTC.

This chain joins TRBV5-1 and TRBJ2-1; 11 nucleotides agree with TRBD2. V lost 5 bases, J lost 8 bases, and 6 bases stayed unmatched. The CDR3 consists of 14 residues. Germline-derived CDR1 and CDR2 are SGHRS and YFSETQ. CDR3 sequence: CASRSSGGNDEQFF. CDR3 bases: TGCGCCAGCAGGTCTAGCGGGGGGAACGATGAGCAGTTCTTC.

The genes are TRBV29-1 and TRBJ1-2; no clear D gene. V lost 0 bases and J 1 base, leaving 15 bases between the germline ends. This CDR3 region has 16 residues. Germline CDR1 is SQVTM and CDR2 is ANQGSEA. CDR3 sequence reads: CSVEDNYRTGNYGYTF. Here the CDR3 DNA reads TGCAGCGTTGAAGATAATTATAGGACGGGTAACTATGGCTACACCTTC.

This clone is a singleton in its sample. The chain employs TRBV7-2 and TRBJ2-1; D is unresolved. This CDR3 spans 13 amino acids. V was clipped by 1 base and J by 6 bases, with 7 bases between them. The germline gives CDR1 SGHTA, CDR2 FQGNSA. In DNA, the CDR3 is TGTGCCAGCAGCTTAGGTATATTCAATGAGCAGTTCTTC. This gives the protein CASSLGIFNEQFF.